These 12 T cell receptor beta chains share one sample of origin, sequenced in a study of CD8 T cells in ankylosing spondylitis. TCRdb analysed the 5' RACE reads with MiXCR anew, one entry per CDR3 protein. The sample includes 150,000 to 200,000 distinct CDR3 sequences, 13% seen only once; the top ten take 9.5% to 12%. The sample taken for sequencing was blood, either unsorted or a sorted T cell fraction (not recorded which). All receptors come from a female donor with ankylosing spondylitis or in good health (not recorded which).

This clonotype occurred many times. This rearrangement joins TRBV29-1 to TRBJ2-1; D could derive from TRBD1 or TRBD2 (7 bases each). Trimming removed 8 bases from V and 6 bases from J, with 14 bases in between. CDR1 and CDR2 from the germline V gene are SQVTM and ANQGSEA. The CDR3 length is 12 residues. The CDR3 here is CSITRGGNEQFF. The CDR3 coding sequence is TGCAGCATAACCAGGGGGGGCAATGAGCAGTTCTTC.

This clonotype showed up many times. The V gene is TRBV5-1, the J gene TRBJ1-2, with 8 bases lining up with TRBD1. The CDR3 has 16 amino acids. The ends lost 3 bases at V and 8 bases at J; junction bases unmatched: 15. The germline V gene has CDR1 SGHRS and CDR2 YFSETQ. This CDR3 is CASSSQRTGGSSGYTF. Here the CDR3 DNA reads TGCGCCAGCAGCTCACAACGAACAGGGGGGTCTTCAGGCTACACCTTC. Full variable domain (rest looked up from reference TRBV5-1 and TRBJ1-2): KAGVTQTPRYLIKTRGQQVTLSCSPISGHRSVSWYQQTPGQGLQFLFEYFSETQRNKGNFPGRFSGRQFSNSRSEMNVSTLELGDSALYLCASSSQRTGGSSGYTFGSGTRLTVV.

Ten or more counts support this clonotype. The chain joins TRBV20-1 to TRBJ1-1; a weak D match, TRBD1 (5 bases). Germline V gene lookup returns CDR1 DFQATT and CDR2 SNEGSKA (reference sequence). V was cut by 6 bases and J by 6 bases, with 11 bases left in between. The length of the CDR3 is 11 residues. The CDR3 DNA reads as TGCAGTGCCGGGACTAGCCCTGAAGCTTTCTTT. Translating gives CSAGTSPEAFF.

The V call is TRBV20-1, the J call TRBJ1-1; the match to TRBD1 covers 7 bases. The CDR3 is 15 residues long. Germline V gene sequence: CDR1 DFQATT, CDR2 SNEGSKA (reference sequence). The V segment lost 0 bases and the J segment 0 bases; nucleotides outside the gene matches: 4. This CDR3 is CSARETGTVNTEAFF. DNA of the CDR3: TGCAGTGCTAGAGAAACCGGGACAGTGAACACTGAAGCTTTCTTT.

A note on this clonotype: Its ends do not fully match the called genes, so a read error is possible. CDR3 amino acids: CASSLRQGRLPAGANVLTF. DNA of the CDR3: TGCGCCAGCAGTTTGCGGCAGGGGCGGCTTCCAGCTGGGGCCAACGTCCTGACTTTC. V is TRBV28 and J is TRBJ2-6; possible D gene TRBD1, 6 bases. Germline V gives CDR1 MDHEN, CDR2 SYDVKM. The CDR3 has 19 amino acids.

This clonotype appeared a few times. The junction departs from the called germline gene at one end, perhaps through a read error. The chain joins TRBV7-9 to TRBJ1-5, with TRBD1 as a possible D gene (6 bases). This CDR3 has 12 residues. The V gene's germline CDR1 is SEHNR and CDR2 FQNEAQ (reference sequence). The CDR3 region is CASSPLDRFTDF. The CDR3 DNA reads TGTGCCAGCAGTCCTTTAGACAGGTTCACGGATTTT. Filled out from reference TRBV7-9 and TRBJ1-5, the complete variable domain reads DTGVSQNPRHKITKRGQNVTFRCDPISEHNRLYWYRQTLGQGPEFLTYFQNEAQLEKSRLLSDRFSAERPKGSFSTLEIQRTEQGDSAMYLCASSPLDRFTDFGDGTRLSIL.

This clonotype was recorded at least ten times. The chain couples TRBV24-1 to TRBJ2-5; D uncertain. V was shortened by 1 base and J by 0 bases, with 5 bases between the two germline ends. Germline CDR1 reads KGHDR; CDR2 reads SFDVKD. CDR3 length: 14 residues. DNA for the CDR3: TGTGCCACCAGTGATTTTGACCACCAAGAGACCCAGTACTTC. Protein: CATSDFDHQETQYF.

This clonotype was seen more than once but under ten times. The chain links TRBV12-3 or TRBV12-4 to TRBJ2-1, with D perhaps matching TRBD2 (5 bases). The CDR3 has 16 residues. The V and J ends lost 3 bases and 3 bases respectively, with 15 bases between them. The CDR3 DNA reads TGTGCCAGCAGTTTCTCGTCAGGACTGATCTACAATGAGCAGTTCTTC. Its translation: CASSFSSGLIYNEQFF.

The chain carries TRBV20-1 and TRBJ2-2, with D perhaps matching TRBD2 (6 bases). The CDR3 has 13 residues. V was cut by 3 bases and J by 4 bases, with 9 bases left in between. CDR1 DFQATT and CDR2 SNEGSKA come from the germline V gene (reference sequence). The CDR3 reads CSASGTGTGELFF. The CDR3 region has the DNA TGCAGTGCTAGCGGGACTGGCACCGGGGAGCTGTTTTTT.

This clonotype has more than one count but fewer than ten. The rearrangement links TRBV20-1 to TRBJ2-3; TRBD2 aligns across 10 bases. CDR3 size: 16 residues. Germline CDR1 reads DFQATT; CDR2 reads SNEGSKA (reference sequence). After removal of 3 bases from V and 2 bases from J, the junction contained 8 bases not matched to a gene. The CDR3 coding sequence is TGCAGTGCTAGCTCGGTCACTAGCGGGAACACAGATACGCAGTATTTT. Protein product: CSASSVTSGNTDTQYF.

This CDR3 is CACQPGGVVYGYTF. The CDR3 region has the DNA TGTGCCTGCCAACCCGGGGGGGTGGTCTATGGCTACACCTTC. This rearrangement joins TRBV30 to TRBJ1-2, with D possibly being TRBD1 (5 bases). Per germline, CDR1 GTSNPN and CDR2 SVGIG (reference sequence). V gave up 6 bases and J gave up 4 bases, with 18 bases separating them. The CDR3 is made up of 14 amino acids.

The table lists this clonotype with many counts. V is TRBV20-1 and J is TRBJ1-1; tentatively, D is TRBD1 (6 bases). CDR1 and CDR2 from the germline V gene are DFQATT and SNEGSKA (reference sequence). The CDR3 is 13 residues long. The V end lost 4 bases, the J end lost 7 bases, and 16 bases lay between the germline ends. CDR3: CSAKVDRRFEAFF. CDR3 DNA: TGCAGTGCTAAAGTCGACAGGCGTTTTGAAGCTTTCTTT.